These 5 T cell receptor beta chains were sequenced from one sample in a study of blood T cell repertoires in COVID-19. TCRdb's table, derived via immunoSEQ multiplex PCR, lists solely in-frame clones and lacks some. The sample contains tens of thousands of clones, about 78% of which appear only once. The sample was peripheral blood. The receptor source for this set is a woman in her sixties or seventies with acute or convalescent COVID-19.

The V gene is TRBV11-1, the J gene TRBJ1-1, with 8 nucleotides matching TRBD1. V lost 5 bases, J lost 6 bases, and 8 bases stayed unmatched. Germline V CDR1 and CDR2: SGHAT, FQDESV (reference sequence). The CDR3 is 14 residues long. CDR3: CASSPRDRGAEAFF. CDR3 DNA sequence: TGTGCCAGCAGCCCCCGCGACAGGGGCGCTGAAGCTTTCTTT.

The chain links TRBV27 to TRBJ2-2; 12 nucleotides agree with TRBD2. CDR1 MNHEY and CDR2 SMNVEV come from the germline V gene (reference sequence). The CDR3 loop spans 19 amino acids. The V gene end was trimmed by 2 bases and the J gene end by 4 bases; junction bases not matched to a gene: 11. CDR3 bases: TGTGCCAGCAGTTTACTGGCTAGCGGGGGGGCCTGGAGCACCGGGGAGCTGTTTTTT. Amino acid sequence: CASSLLASGGAWSTGELFF.

The V call is TRBV9, the J call TRBJ2-1, with D perhaps TRBD1 (6 bases). Germline CDR1 and CDR2: SGDLS and YYNGEE. This CDR3 spans 13 amino acids. V was pared by 4 bases and J by 8 bases, with 13 bases between. The CDR3, as DNA: TGTGCCAGCAGCCCCGCACAGGGTGATGAGCAGTTCTTC. Protein product: CASSPAQGDEQFF.

This clone was counted between two and nine times. The chain couples TRBV6-5 to TRBJ1-1; unclear D gene. Looked up from germline, CDR1 is MNHEY and CDR2 is SVGAGI. CDR3 length equals 12 residues. V was shortened by 4 bases and J by 4 bases, with 7 bases between the two germline ends. This CDR3 is CASSFVLTEAFF. CDR3 DNA: TGTGCCAGCAGTTTTGTTCTCACTGAAGCTTTCTTT.

Here the CDR3 DNA reads TGCGCCAGCAGCCTGAACGGACCGAAGGGGTCACCCCTCCACTTT. Translated, it gives CASSLNGPKGSPLHF. The chain recombines TRBV5-1 with TRBJ1-6, with D possibly being TRBD1 (5 bases). V was clipped by 4 bases and J by 10 bases, with 18 bases between them. Per the germline V gene, CDR1 is SGHRS and CDR2 is YFSETQ. The CDR3 length is 15 residues.